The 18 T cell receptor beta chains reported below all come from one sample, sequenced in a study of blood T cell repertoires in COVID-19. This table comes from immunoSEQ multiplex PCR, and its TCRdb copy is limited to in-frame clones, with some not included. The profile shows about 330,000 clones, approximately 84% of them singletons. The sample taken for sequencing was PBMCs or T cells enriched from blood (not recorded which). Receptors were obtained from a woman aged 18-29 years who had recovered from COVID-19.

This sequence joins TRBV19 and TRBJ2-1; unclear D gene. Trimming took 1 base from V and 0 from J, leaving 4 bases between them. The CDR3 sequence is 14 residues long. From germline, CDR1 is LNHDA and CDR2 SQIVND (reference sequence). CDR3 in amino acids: CASSIASSYNEQFF. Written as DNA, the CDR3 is TGTGCCAGTAGTATAGCCTCCTCCTACAATGAGCAGTTCTTC.

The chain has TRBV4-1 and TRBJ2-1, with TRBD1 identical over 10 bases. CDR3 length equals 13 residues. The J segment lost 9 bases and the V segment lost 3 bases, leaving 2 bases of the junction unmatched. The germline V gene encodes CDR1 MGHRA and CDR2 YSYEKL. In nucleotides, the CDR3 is TGCGCCAGCAGCCAGGGACAGGGGCGTGAGCAGTTCTTC. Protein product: CASSQGQGREQFF.

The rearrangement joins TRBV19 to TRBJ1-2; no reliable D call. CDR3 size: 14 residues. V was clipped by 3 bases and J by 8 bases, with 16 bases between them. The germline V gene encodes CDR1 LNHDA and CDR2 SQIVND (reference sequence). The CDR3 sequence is CASSIGFRSLGYTF. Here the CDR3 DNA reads TGTGCCAGTAGTATTGGTTTCCGATCGCTAGGCTACACCTTC.

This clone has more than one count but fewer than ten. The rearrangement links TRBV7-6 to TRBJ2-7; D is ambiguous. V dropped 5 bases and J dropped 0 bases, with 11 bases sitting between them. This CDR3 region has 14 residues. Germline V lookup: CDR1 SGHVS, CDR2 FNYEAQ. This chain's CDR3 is CASSRTTYSYEQYF. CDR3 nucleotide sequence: TGTGCCAGCAGCCGAACTACCTACTCCTACGAGCAGTACTTC.

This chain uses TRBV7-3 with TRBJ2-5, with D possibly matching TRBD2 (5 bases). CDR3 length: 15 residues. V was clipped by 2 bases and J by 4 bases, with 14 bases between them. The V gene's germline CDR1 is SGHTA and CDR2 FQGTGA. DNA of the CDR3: TGTGCCAGCAGCTTAGTGTCTAGTGAGGGAGAGACCCAGTACTTC. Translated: CASSLVSSEGETQYF.

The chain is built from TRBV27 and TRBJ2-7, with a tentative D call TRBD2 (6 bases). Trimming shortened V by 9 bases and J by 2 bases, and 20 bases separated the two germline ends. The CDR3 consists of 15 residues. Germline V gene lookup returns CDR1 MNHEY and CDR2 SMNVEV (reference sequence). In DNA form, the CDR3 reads TGTGCCAGTACCCCGGGGAGCGGGCCCACCTACGAGCAGTACTTC. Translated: CASTPGSGPTYEQYF.

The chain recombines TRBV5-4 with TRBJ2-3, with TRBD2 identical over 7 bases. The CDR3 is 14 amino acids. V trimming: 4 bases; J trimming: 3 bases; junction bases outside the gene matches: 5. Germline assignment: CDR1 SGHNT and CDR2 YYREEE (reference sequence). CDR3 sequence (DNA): TGTGCCAGCAGCCAAACTAGCGATACAGATACGCAGTATTTT. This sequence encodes CASSQTSDTDTQYF.

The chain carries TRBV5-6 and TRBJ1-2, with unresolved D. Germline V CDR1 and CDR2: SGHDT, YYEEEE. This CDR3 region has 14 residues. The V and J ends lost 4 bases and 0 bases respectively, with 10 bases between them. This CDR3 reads CASSPRFPNYGYTF. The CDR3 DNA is TGTGCCAGCAGCCCCAGGTTTCCTAACTATGGCTACACCTTC.

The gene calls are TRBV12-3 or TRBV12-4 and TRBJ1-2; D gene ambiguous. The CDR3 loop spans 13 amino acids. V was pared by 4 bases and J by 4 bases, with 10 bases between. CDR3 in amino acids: CASSYGGTYGYTF. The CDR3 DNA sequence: TGTGCCAGCAGTTATGGAGGTACCTATGGCTACACCTTC.

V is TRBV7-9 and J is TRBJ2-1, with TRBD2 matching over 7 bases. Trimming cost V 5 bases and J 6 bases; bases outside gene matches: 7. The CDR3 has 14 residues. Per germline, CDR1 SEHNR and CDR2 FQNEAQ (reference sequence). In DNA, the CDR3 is TGTGCCAGCAGCCCAAGCGGGACTCCCAATGAGCAGTTCTTC. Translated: CASSPSGTPNEQFF.

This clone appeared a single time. This CDR3 is CASSLTPIFDRYNEQFF. CDR3 in DNA: TGTGCCAGCAGCTTAACTCCTATATTTGACAGATACAATGAGCAGTTCTTC. The V gene is TRBV7-9, the J gene TRBJ2-1; TRBD1 might be the D (5 bases). The CDR3 is 17 amino acids. The germline CDR1 and CDR2 sequences are SEHNR and FQNEAQ (reference sequence). Trimming removed 2 bases from V and 4 bases from J, with 18 bases in between.

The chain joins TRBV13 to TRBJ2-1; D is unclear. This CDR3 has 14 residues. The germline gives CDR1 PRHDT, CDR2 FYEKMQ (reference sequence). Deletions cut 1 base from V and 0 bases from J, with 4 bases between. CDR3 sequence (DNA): TGTGCCAGCAGCTTAGTACTCTCCTACAATGAGCAGTTCTTC. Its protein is CASSLVLSYNEQFF. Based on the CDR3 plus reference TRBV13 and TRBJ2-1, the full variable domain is AAGVIQSPRHLIKEKRETATLKCYPIPRHDTVYWYQQGPGQDPQFLISFYEKMQSDKGSIPDRFSAQQFSDYHSELNMSSLELGDSALYFCASSLVLSYNEQFFGPGTRLTVL.

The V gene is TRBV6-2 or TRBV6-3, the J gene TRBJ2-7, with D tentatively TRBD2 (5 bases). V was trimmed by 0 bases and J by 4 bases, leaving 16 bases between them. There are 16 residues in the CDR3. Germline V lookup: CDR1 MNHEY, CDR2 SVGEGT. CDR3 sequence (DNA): TGTGCCAGCAGTTACTCAGGACTTCGGCGGAATTACGAGCAGTACTTC. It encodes CASSYSGLRRNYEQYF.

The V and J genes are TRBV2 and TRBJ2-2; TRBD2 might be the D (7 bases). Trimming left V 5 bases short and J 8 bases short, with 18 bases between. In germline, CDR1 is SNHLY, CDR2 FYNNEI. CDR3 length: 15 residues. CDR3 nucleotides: TGTGCCAGCAGTTTCAGACAGGTCGGGAGGGGGGAGCTGTTTTTT. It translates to CASSFRQVGRGELFF.

CDR3 residues: CALGGNYGYTF. The DNA of the CDR3 is TGTGCCTTAGGGGGTAACTATGGCTACACCTTC. V and J are TRBV28 and TRBJ1-2; possible D gene TRBD1, 6 bases. Looked up from germline, CDR1 is MDHEN and CDR2 is SYDVKM. The CDR3 sequence is 11 residues long. V dropped 11 bases and J dropped 1 base, with 8 bases sitting between them.

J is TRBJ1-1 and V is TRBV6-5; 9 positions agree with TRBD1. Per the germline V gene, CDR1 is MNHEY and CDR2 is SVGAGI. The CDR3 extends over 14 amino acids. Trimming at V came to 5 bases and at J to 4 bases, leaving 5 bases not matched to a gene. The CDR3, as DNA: TGTGCCAGCAGTCTCGGACAGGGGCGCACTGAAGCTTTCTTT. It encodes CASSLGQGRTEAFF.

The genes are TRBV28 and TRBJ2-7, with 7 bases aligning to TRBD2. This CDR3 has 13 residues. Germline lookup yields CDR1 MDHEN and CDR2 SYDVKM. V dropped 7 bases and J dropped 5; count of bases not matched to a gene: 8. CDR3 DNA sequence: TGTGCCAGCACCCTATCGCTAGCGGACGAGCAGTACTTC. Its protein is CASTLSLADEQYF.

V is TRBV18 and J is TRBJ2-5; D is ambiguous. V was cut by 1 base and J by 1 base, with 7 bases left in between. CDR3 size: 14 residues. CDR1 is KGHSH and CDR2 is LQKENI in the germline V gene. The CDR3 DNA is TGTGCCAGCTCACCACGCGGCATCCAAGAGACCCAGTACTTC. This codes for CASSPRGIQETQYF.